The 7 T cell receptor beta chains given below trace back to one sample, sequenced in a study of OX40 agonist ivuxolimab in advanced cancers. The method was immunoSEQ multiplex PCR; TCRdb's version includes in-frame clones alone and lacks a portion of them. The table lists 60,000 to 100,000 clones, about 80% of them singletons, with roughly 0.5% in the top ten. The sequencing here drew on CD4+ or CD8+ T cells sorted from blood, taken in a trial of the OX40 agonist ivuxolimab. These receptor sequences come from an adult with an advanced solid tumor such as melanoma, head and neck, liver or kidney cancer.

In this sample, this clone turned up once. The rearrangement uses TRBV11-2 and TRBJ2-5; 12 nucleotides agree with TRBD2. The CDR3 consists of 14 residues. The junction had 4 bases not matched to a gene; V was cut back by 5 bases and J by 6 bases. Germline-derived CDR1 and CDR2 are SGHAT and FQNNGV. CDR3 in DNA: TGTGCCAGCAGCCCCCTAGCGGGAGGGAAGACCCAGTACTTC. Translating gives CASSPLAGGKTQYF. Full variable domain (rest looked up from reference TRBV11-2 and TRBJ2-5): EAGVAQSPRYKIIEKRQSVAFWCNPISGHATLYWYQQILGQGPKLLIQFQNNGVVDDSQLPKDRFSAERLKGVDSTLKIQPAKLEDSAVYLCASSPLAGGKTQYFGPGTRLLVL.

This clone was counted only a few times. V usage is TRBV2 and J usage is TRBJ2-1, with D maybe TRBD1 (5 bases). This CDR3 comprises 13 residues. V was trimmed by 2 bases and J by 9 bases, leaving 11 bases between them. CDR1 is SNHLY, CDR2 FYNNEI, per germline. CDR3 nucleotide sequence: TGTGCCAGCAGTGAAAGTTGGGGCAGTGAGCAGTTCTTC. It yields the protein CASSESWGSEQFF.

This chain links TRBV7-2 with TRBJ2-3; 9 nucleotides align to TRBD2. V was pared by 5 bases and J by 5 bases, with 14 bases of the junction left unmatched. The CDR3 is 17 residues long. CDR1 is SGHTA, CDR2 FQGNSA, per germline. This CDR3 is CASSQGNSGSVGDTQYF. The CDR3 nucleotides are TGTGCCAGCAGCCAGGGTAATAGCGGGAGTGTTGGAGATACGCAGTATTTT.

The CDR3 DNA reads as TGTGCCAGCAGCTTCGGGAGTACAGGCAGATTGAACACTGAAGCTTTCTTT. Amino acids: CASSFGSTGRLNTEAFF. The V gene is TRBV11-3, the J gene TRBJ1-1; D is perhaps TRBD1 (5 bases). Germline V gives CDR1 SGHNT, CDR2 YENEEA. There are 17 residues in the CDR3. The V end lost 3 bases, the J end lost 0 bases, and 17 bases lay between the germline ends.

The chain joins TRBV2 to TRBJ2-7; a possible D gene is TRBD2 (7 bases). The CDR3 has 17 residues. V was shortened by 3 bases and J by 3 bases, with 21 bases between the two germline ends. The germline V gene has CDR1 SNHLY and CDR2 FYNNEI. The CDR3 coding sequence is TGTGCCAGCAGTGATCGGTGGGGGCGGACTAGGGGCTACGAGCAGTACTTC. Encoded protein: CASSDRWGRTRGYEQYF.

V gene TRBV28 combines with J gene TRBJ2-2, with 7 bases lining up with TRBD2. Germline V gives CDR1 MDHEN, CDR2 SYDVKM. The CDR3 is made up of 12 amino acids. V lost 8 bases, J lost 3 bases, and 0 bases stayed unmatched. The CDR3 loop is CASGRDTGELFF. The CDR3 region has the DNA TGTGCCAGCGGGAGGGACACCGGGGAGCTGTTTTTT.

The chain employs TRBV2 and TRBJ2-7; 9 nucleotides line up with TRBD2. The germline V gene has CDR1 SNHLY and CDR2 FYNNEI. This CDR3 has 15 amino acids. The V segment lost 9 bases and the J segment 3 bases; nucleotides outside the gene matches: 12. The DNA of the CDR3 is TGTGCCAGTATAGAACGCGGCGGGGGGGTCTACGAGCAGTACTTC. Its protein product is CASIERGGGVYEQYF. Full variable domain (missing parts from reference TRBV2 and TRBJ2-7): EPEVTQTPSHQVTQMGQEVILRCVPISNHLYFYWYRQILGQKVEFLVSFYNNEISEKSEIFDDQFSVERPDGSNFTLKIRSTKLEDSAMYFCASIERGGGVYEQYFGPGTRLTVT.